Listed below are T cell receptor beta chains from one sample, sequenced in a study of blood T cells in healthy people across ages. TCRdb reprocessed the 5' RACE reads with MiXCR, giving one entry per CDR3 protein. Of about 800,000 distinct CDR3 sequences listed, 25% are singletons. These same data were also listed under a study on T cells of mothers and their children.

Sequences were obtained from blood. Source of these receptors: a boy younger than 18 in good health. Each CDR3 is given with its conserved first and last residue. A D gene is named only where the DNA matches it firmly. A clone size is listed for some rows: how often the clone was seen (once, few, many), or a class if it is expanded.

j_call | d_call | cdr3_length | clone_size | v_call | cdr3_nt | cdr3_aa
TRBJ2-5 | TRBD1 | 15 | - | TRBV5-1 | TGCGCCAGCAGCCGGAACAGGGGGGCCCAAGAGACCCAGTACTTC | CASSRNRGAQETQYF
TRBJ1-2 | - | 14 | few | TRBV2 | TGTGCCAGCAGCGGAACAGGGTTTCGCGATGGCTACACCTTC | CASSGTGFRDGYTF
TRBJ2-4 | - | 15 | many | TRBV4-3 | TGCGCCAGCAGCGACAGACGCTTAGCCAAAAACATTCAGTACTTC | CASSDRRLAKNIQYF
TRBJ2-5 | - | 13 | few | TRBV6-2/TRBV6-3 | TGTGCCAGCAGTTACTCGAGAATAGGAGAGCAGTACTTC | CASSYSRIGEQYF
TRBJ1-1 | TRBD1 | 16 | few | TRBV5-1 | TGCGCCAGCAGCTGGGACAGACCAAGGGAGAACACTGAAGCTTTCTTT | CASSWDRPRENTEAFF
TRBJ2-7 | - | 16 | - | TRBV27 | TGTGCCAGCAGTTTAAGTGGCGGAGGCCCTACTTACGAGCAGTACTTC | CASSLSGGGPTYEQYF
TRBJ1-2 | TRBD1 | 18 | few | TRBV20-1 | TGCAGTGCTAGAGATTCCGGGACAGGGGCCCGGGCCAACTATGGCTACACCTTC | CSARDSGTGARANYGYTF
TRBJ1-1 | - | 15 | - | TRBV7-8 | TGTGCCAGCAGCCTATGGACGGACTTGAACACTGAAGCTTTCTTT | CASSLWTDLNTEAFF
TRBJ2-7 | TRBD2 | 15 | - | TRBV20-1 | TGCAGTGCTAGAGCCGTTAGCGGGGGCTCCTACGAGCAGTACTTC | CSARAVSGGSYEQYF
TRBJ2-3 | - | 13 | - | TRBV18 | TGTGCCAGCTCGGCCAGGTCCACAGATACGCAGTATTTT | CASSARSTDTQYF
TRBJ2-5 | TRBD1 | 15 | - | TRBV25-1 | TGTGCCAGCAGTGAGCCCCGACAGGGTTGGGAGACCCAGTACTTC | CASSEPRQGWETQYF
TRBJ1-4 | - | 15 | few | TRBV28 | TGTGCCAGCACCTCGAACCGGCCGAGAGATGAAAAACTGTTTTTT | CASTSNRPRDEKLFF
TRBJ2-2 | - | 15 | few | TRBV6-2/TRBV6-3 | TGTGCCAGCAGTCCGAGGGGGGGGCTGACCGGGGAGCTGTTTTTT | CASSPRGGLTGELFF
TRBJ2-1 | - | 14 | - | TRBV4-3 | TGCGCCAGCAGGGGGCCTAGCGAGCACAATGAGCAGCTCTTC | CASRGPSEHNEQLF
TRBJ1-2 | - | 15 | few | TRBV20-1 | TGCAGTGCTAGAGTTACGGGGTCTCGGGTCGGTGGCTACACCTTC | CSARVTGSRVGGYTF
TRBJ2-5 | - | 12 | few | TRBV29-1 | TGCAGCGTTTCCCCAGGGGGGGAGACCCAGTACTTC | CSVSPGGETQYF
TRBJ2-3 | - | 15 | - | TRBV29-1 | TGCAGCGTTGAAAATATGCGGTCCGACCTCGATACGCAGTATTTT | CSVENMRSDLDTQYF
TRBJ2-5 | - | 15 | few | TRBV28 | TGTGCCAGCAGCACTCCGACCCAGGGAGTCGGGACCCAGTACTTC | CASSTPTQGVGTQYF
TRBJ2-2 | TRBD2 | 18 | - | TRBV4-3 | TGCGCCAGCAGCCAAGATCTAGCGGGGGCCTCGAACACCGGGGAGCTGTTTTTT | CASSQDLAGASNTGELFF
TRBJ2-3 | TRBD2 | 16 | few | TRBV2 | TGTGCCAGCAGCCAAAGGACGGGAGGAGTACCAGATACGCAGTATTTT | CASSQRTGGVPDTQYF
TRBJ2-5 | TRBD2 | 14 | few | TRBV6-2/TRBV6-3 | TGTGCCAGCACTAAAAGCGGGAGGCAAGAGACCCAGTACTTC | CASTKSGRQETQYF
TRBJ2-7 | TRBD2 | 15 | - | TRBV4-3 | TGCGCCAGCAGCCAAGATGGACTAGCGGGCTACGAGCAGTACTTC | CASSQDGLAGYEQYF
TRBJ2-2 | - | 15 | - | TRBV7-8 | TGTGCCAGCAGCTCAAGTGGGGGCCGGACCGGGGAGCTGTTTTTT | CASSSSGGRTGELFF
TRBJ1-1 | - | 14 | - | TRBV11-2 | TGTGCCAGCGGATCTCGGTGGATGAACACTGAAGCTTTCTTT | CASGSRWMNTEAFF
TRBJ2-5 | TRBD1 | 17 | few | TRBV6-2/TRBV6-3 | TGTGCCAGCAGTTACTCGATTTGGGACAGGGCCCAAGAGACCCAGTACTTC | CASSYSIWDRAQETQYF
TRBJ1-2 | TRBD1 | 11 | - | TRBV20-1 | TGCACCGGACAGGGGGACTATGGCTACACCTTC | CTGQGDYGYTF
TRBJ1-5 | TRBD1 | 16 | - | TRBV6-2/TRBV6-3 | TGTGCCAGCGCGGTGGGACAGGGAGGAAGCAATCAGCCCCAGCATTTT | CASAVGQGGSNQPQHF
TRBJ2-5 | - | 14 | few | TRBV4-3 | TGTGCCAGCAGCCAAGACCTTAGGGGAGAGACCCAGTACTTC | CASSQDLRGETQYF
TRBJ2-1 | TRBD2 | 18 | - | TRBV20-1 | TGCAGTGCTGGCAGACTAGGACTAGCGGGAGAGTTTTACAATGAGCAGTTCTTC | CSAGRLGLAGEFYNEQFF
TRBJ2-7 | - | 13 | - | TRBV29-1 | TGCAGCGTTGTCTGGGGGACGTCTTACGAGCAGTACTTC | CSVVWGTSYEQYF
TRBJ2-3 | TRBD1 | 16 | few | TRBV3-1 | TGTGCCAGCAGCTCCGGGACAGGGGCTCTAGTGGATACGCAGTATTTT | CASSSGTGALVDTQYF
TRBJ1-3 | - | 15 | few | TRBV28 | TGTGCCAGCAGTGGGGACCCAGGGACTGGAAACACCATATATTTT | CASSGDPGTGNTIYF
TRBJ2-1 | - | 16 | - | TRBV2 | TGTGCCAGCAGTGAGGGGATCGGTCGGGGATACAATGAGCAGTTCTTC | CASSEGIGRGYNEQFF
TRBJ2-7 | TRBD1 | 16 | - | TRBV7-9 | TGTGCCAGCAGCTTCCCGAACAGGGGCAGCTCCTACGAGCAGTACTTC | CASSFPNRGSSYEQYF
TRBJ2-7 | - | 14 | few | TRBV20-1 | TGCAGTGCCCGGTCCCCACAGGGACCCTACGAGCAGTACTTC | CSARSPQGPYEQYF
TRBJ2-7 | TRBD2 | 18 | few | TRBV28 | TGTGCCAGCAGTCCGAGGACTAGCAGACCTGTCTATTCCTACGAGCAGTACTTC | CASSPRTSRPVYSYEQYF
TRBJ1-1 | - | 12 | - | TRBV10-3 | TGTGCCACCCAGGGTTTTGGGACTGAAGCTTTCTTT | CATQGFGTEAFF
TRBJ2-1 | - | 14 | - | TRBV29-1 | TGCAGCGTTGAAGTGTTGACGCTGGGGAATGAGCAGTTCTTC | CSVEVLTLGNEQFF
TRBJ2-7 | TRBD2 | 17 | few | TRBV6-2/TRBV6-3 | TGTGCCAGCAGTTACGGTATATCGGCGGGAGGGACCTACGAGCAGTACTTC | CASSYGISAGGTYEQYF
TRBJ2-7 | TRBD2 | 16 | few | TRBV27 | TGTGCCAGCAGTGTACGAACATTAGCGGGAGGGGACAAGCAGTACTTC | CASSVRTLAGGDKQYF
TRBJ2-7 | - | 12 | many | TRBV20-1 | TGCAGTGCTAGGACCGGCTCCTACGAGCAGTACTTC | CSARTGSYEQYF